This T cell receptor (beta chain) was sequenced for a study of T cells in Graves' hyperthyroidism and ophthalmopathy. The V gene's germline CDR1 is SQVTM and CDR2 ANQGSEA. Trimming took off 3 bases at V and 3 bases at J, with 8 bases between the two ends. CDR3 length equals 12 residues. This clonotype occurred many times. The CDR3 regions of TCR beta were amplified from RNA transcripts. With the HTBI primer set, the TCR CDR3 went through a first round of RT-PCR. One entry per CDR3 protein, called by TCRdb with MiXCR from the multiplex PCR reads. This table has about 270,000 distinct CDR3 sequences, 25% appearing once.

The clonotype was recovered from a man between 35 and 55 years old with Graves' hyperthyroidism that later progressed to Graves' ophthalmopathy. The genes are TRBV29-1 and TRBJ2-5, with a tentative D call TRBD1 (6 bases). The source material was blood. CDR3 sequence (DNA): TGCAGCGTTGATGAGGGGGAAGAGACCCAGTACTTC. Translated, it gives CSVDEGEETQYF.